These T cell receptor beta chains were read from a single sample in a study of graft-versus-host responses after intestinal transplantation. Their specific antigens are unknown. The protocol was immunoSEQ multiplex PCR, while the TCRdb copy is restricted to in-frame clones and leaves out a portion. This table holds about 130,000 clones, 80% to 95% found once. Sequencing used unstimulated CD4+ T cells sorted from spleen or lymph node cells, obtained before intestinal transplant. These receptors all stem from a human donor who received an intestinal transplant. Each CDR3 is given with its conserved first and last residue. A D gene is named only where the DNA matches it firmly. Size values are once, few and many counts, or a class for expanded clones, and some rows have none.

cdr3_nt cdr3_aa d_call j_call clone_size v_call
TGCGCCAGCAGCCGAGAGAGTGATACTGAGCAGTTCTTC CASSRESDTEQFF . TRBJ2-1 . TRBV4-1
TGTGCCTGGAGGATAGGACCTTCCTACGAGCAGTACTTC CAWRIGPSYEQYF . TRBJ2-7 . TRBV30
TGCAGCTACTCCCCTGCCTCTTTCTACAATGAGCAGTTCTTC CSYSPASFYNEQFF . TRBJ2-1 . TRBV29-1
TGTGCCACCAGCAGCCTACTAGCGGCGGGGCGCAATGAGCAGTTCTTC CATSSLLAAGRNEQFF TRBD2 TRBJ2-1 . TRBV15
TGTGCCAGTAGTATAGAAAGGGGGCAGGTCTCTCTCTCTGGGGCCAACGTCCTGACTTTC CASSIERGQVSLSGANVLTF TRBD1 TRBJ2-6 . TRBV19
TGTGCCAGCAGCCTGGACAGGGGTACTAATGAAAAACTGTTTTTT CASSLDRGTNEKLFF TRBD1 TRBJ1-4 . TRBV7-2
TGTGCCAGCAGGTGGACAGGGAACACTGAAGCTTTCTTT CASRWTGNTEAFF TRBD1 TRBJ1-1 . TRBV28
TGTGCCAGCAGCTTTGATCGGGACAGCTCCTACGAGCAGTACTTC CASSFDRDSSYEQYF TRBD1 TRBJ2-7 . TRBV5-4
TGTGCCACGCGATCCGGGCTAGCGGGAGAAAATGAGCAGTTCTTC CATRSGLAGENEQFF TRBD2 TRBJ2-1 once TRBV19
TGTGCCAGCAGTTTATGGGTAGGGTTGGACAAAAACATTCAGTACTTC CASSLWVGLDKNIQYF . TRBJ2-4 . TRBV28
TGTGCCAGCAGTTACTCGTCAGAAAACTATGGCTACACCTTC CASSYSSENYGYTF . TRBJ1-2 . TRBV6-6
TGTGCCAGCAGCTTCCAAGCTACACGACAGGGGGCAAAAAACACTGAAGCTTTCTTT CASSFQATRQGAKNTEAFF TRBD1 TRBJ1-1 once TRBV7-3
TGCAGCGTGCTACAAATGACTTCTGGCGGGAGGTCCAACGAGCAGTACTTC CSVLQMTSGGRSNEQYF TRBD2 TRBJ2-7 . TRBV29-1
TGTGCCTGGATTCCGAGCACAGATACGCAGTATTTT CAWIPSTDTQYF . TRBJ2-3 . TRBV30
TGTGCCAGCAGCCAACCGCTTGGATCCCTGAACACTGAAGCTTTCTTT CASSQPLGSLNTEAFF . TRBJ1-1 few TRBV9
TGTGCCAGCTCATTGGGAAACTCTGGAAACACCATATATTTT CASSLGNSGNTIYF . TRBJ1-3 . TRBV18
TGTGCCAGCAGTTCCCCGGGACTAGCAGGGGAGACCCAGTACTTC CASSSPGLAGETQYF TRBD2 TRBJ2-5 . TRBV6-6
TGTGCCAGCAGCGTAGATACCAGGGCCGCCGGGGAGCTGTTTTTT CASSVDTRAAGELFF . TRBJ2-2 . TRBV9
TGTGCCAGCAGCGCGGGGTCCCGAACCTACGAGCAGTACTTC CASSAGSRTYEQYF . TRBJ2-7 . TRBV5-4
TGTGCCAGCAGAAACCAAGGCTACGAGCAGTACTTC CASRNQGYEQYF . TRBJ2-7 . TRBV28
TGTGCCAGCACCCCGAGGGGTCCACAAGAGACCCAGTACTTC CASTPRGPQETQYF . TRBJ2-5 . TRBV11-2
TGTGCCAGCACCACGGGAGCGGGTCGGGATAATGAGCAGTTCTTC CASTTGAGRDNEQFF . TRBJ2-1 once TRBV19
TGTGCCAGCATTGGCCAGGGGGCATCTGAAGCTTTCTTT CASIGQGASEAFF TRBD1 TRBJ1-1 . TRBV25-1
TGTGCCAGCAGCCCCTCAGCGGGCCCCGGACAAGAGACCCAGTACTTC CASSPSAGPGQETQYF . TRBJ2-5 once TRBV9
TGTGCCAGCAGTTTGTGGGGCAGGGGTATGAACACTGAAGCTTTCTTT CASSLWGRGMNTEAFF . TRBJ1-1 . TRBV28
TGTGCCAGCAGCCTTCGGACAGGGATTTTTTCCTACGAGCAGTACTTC CASSLRTGIFSYEQYF TRBD1 TRBJ2-7 . TRBV14
TGCGCCAGCAGCGTGGGACAGGGGTTTTCAGATACGCAGTATTTT CASSVGQGFSDTQYF TRBD1 TRBJ2-3 . TRBV5-1
TGTGCCAGCTCACCATTGGGACGTGAAGAGACCCAGTACTTC CASSPLGREETQYF . TRBJ2-5 . TRBV18
TGTGCCAGCAGCTTGGGCCCGGAGTCCTACGAGCAGTACTTC CASSLGPESYEQYF . TRBJ2-7 . TRBV5-5
TGTGCCTTGTCCGGGACAGGGGTGGCAAACACTGAAGCTTTCTTT CALSGTGVANTEAFF TRBD1 TRBJ1-1 . TRBV30
TGTGCCAGCTCGCCGCGGGTGTTGGACGGAGGAGATGGCTACACCTTC CASSPRVLDGGDGYTF . TRBJ1-2 . TRBV18
TGTGCCAGCAGCTTAGTGGGGCCTTCCGGGACAGGGGGAGACTATGGCTACACCTTC CASSLVGPSGTGGDYGYTF TRBD1 TRBJ1-2 . TRBV7-3
TGTGCCAGTAGTTGGACAGGGGGGTTGAACACTGAAGCTTTCTTT CASSWTGGLNTEAFF TRBD1 TRBJ1-1 . TRBV19
TGTGCCAGCAGTCAAGGACAGGGCTATGAAAAACTGTTTTTT CASSQGQGYEKLFF TRBD1 TRBJ1-4 once TRBV7-9
TGTGCCAGCAGCCATCTAGGACGTCAGTCTAACTATGGCTACACCTTC CASSHLGRQSNYGYTF . TRBJ1-2 . TRBV4-2
TGTGCCAGCAGCTTCAGGGTGTTGAATGGCTACACCTTC CASSFRVLNGYTF . TRBJ1-2 once TRBV5-5
TGCGCCAGCAGCTTGTATAGGGACAGGGGCAATGAGCAGTTCTTC CASSLYRDRGNEQFF TRBD1 TRBJ2-1 . TRBV5-1
TGCGCCAGCACCTCTGACAGGGGAGACACTGAAGCTTTCTTT CASTSDRGDTEAFF TRBD1 TRBJ1-1 . TRBV5-1
TGCAGCGCCGCGGGCGGGACCGCTTCCTACGAGCAGTACTTC CSAAGGTASYEQYF . TRBJ2-7 . TRBV29-1
TGTGCTAGCAGCCGCGGACCGGAGATAGAGACCCAGTACTTC CASSRGPEIETQYF . TRBJ2-5 once TRBV7-7
TGTGCCAGCAGTTTATCCCCCGCAGGGGCTGGAAACACCATATATTTT CASSLSPAGAGNTIYF . TRBJ1-3 . TRBV27
TGTGCCAGCAGCGCCCGACAGGTTGACACTGAAGCTTTCTTT CASSARQVDTEAFF . TRBJ1-1 . TRBV9
TGTGCAAGTCGCTTAGAAGACAATGAGCAGTTCTTC CASRLEDNEQFF . TRBJ2-1 . TRBV12-2
TGTGCCTGGAGTAGGGGGCTCTTTCGAGGGAAGGAGCTCGAGCAGTACTTC CAWSRGLFRGKELEQYF TRBD1 TRBJ2-7 . TRBV30
TGTGCCAGCACCGAGTTGCTAGCGGGAGGGCCCAAGACCCAGTACTTC CASTELLAGGPKTQYF TRBD2 TRBJ2-5 . TRBV28
TGTGCCAGCAGTACCAGCGGGAGGGGAACCGGGGAGCTGTTTTTT CASSTSGRGTGELFF TRBD2 TRBJ2-2 . TRBV27
TGTGCCAGCAGCTTCAGGGGCACCGGGGAGCTGTTTTTT CASSFRGTGELFF . TRBJ2-2 . TRBV7-2
TGTGCCAGCAGCCGCCCAGTAGGTGGAACGAGTGTAGAGCAGTTCTTC CASSRPVGGTSVEQFF . TRBJ2-1 . TRBV13
TGTGCCAGCAGTGAAACCCTGGACAAATACGAGCAGTACTTC CASSETLDKYEQYF . TRBJ2-7 . TRBV6-1
TGTGCCAGCAGCCAAGGACAGGGGGTCATGCGCTACACCTTC CASSQGQGVMRYTF TRBD1 TRBJ1-2 once TRBV28
TGTGCCAGTAGTATGGGGACTGCCTATGGCTACACCTTC CASSMGTAYGYTF . TRBJ1-2 . TRBV19
TGTGCCAGCAGCTTAACTAGCACCACCGGGGAGCTGTTTTTT CASSLTSTTGELFF . TRBJ2-2 . TRBV11-3
TGTGCCAGCTCACCCCTGAGGGAGGGGGCGAACACTGAAGCTTTCTTT CASSPLREGANTEAFF TRBD1 TRBJ1-1 . TRBV18